This T cell receptor beta chain comes out of a study of T-cell memory formation after mild COVID-19. The overall study: The two donors had largely donor-specific TCR clusters.

Constant-segment primers and 5'RACE yielded cDNA libraries for TCR alpha and TCR beta, each carrying sample barcodes and UMIs. A single record per CDR3 protein comes from TCRdb applying MiXCR to the 5' RACE reads. Of 450,000 to 650,000 distinct CDR3 sequences in the sample, more than 15% are singletons; the top ten hold around 12%. This clonotype was observed a handful of times. Trimming shortened V by 6 bases and J by 0 bases, and 9 bases separated the two germline ends. This CDR3 has 14 residues. The rearrangement uses TRBV12-3 or TRBV12-4 and TRBJ2-4; tentative D call: TRBD2 (5 bases). The receptor was derived from an adult woman who had mild COVID-19 (a few samples of this study predate the infection). Cell type and time point are not known. Source material: PBMCs or a T cell subset sorted from them (not recorded which). In DNA, the CDR3 is TGTGCCAGCAGCCCGACTATAGCCAAAAACATTCAGTACTTC. Encoded protein: CASSPTIAKNIQYF.